These T cell receptor beta chains were read from a single sample in a study of T cells in Graves' hyperthyroidism and ophthalmopathy. MiXCR was run by TCRdb on the multiplex PCR reads, yielding one entry per CDR3 protein. The sample holds 660,000 or so distinct CDR3 sequences, 45% seen once. Sequencing was carried out using peripheral blood or thyroid tissue (not recorded which). The receptors derive from an adult man with Graves' disease, either hyperthyroidism or ophthalmopathy (not recorded which). Each CDR3 is given with its conserved first and last residue. D genes are given only for firm matches. The listing skips clone size in some rows; elsewhere it reads once, few, many or a size class.

v_call	d_call	j_call	clone_size	cdr3_nt	cdr3_aa
TRBV19	NA	TRBJ1-1	NA	TGTGCCAGTAGTATAGATCCGGGGAACACTGAAGCTTTCTTT	CASSIDPGNTEAFF
TRBV20-1	NA	TRBJ1-1	NA	TGTGCCTGGAGTCCCAGCGAGAACACTGAAGCTTTCTTT	CAWSPSENTEAFF
TRBV12-3/TRBV12-4	TRBD1	TRBJ1-2	NA	TGTGCCAGCAGTTTTAGGGACAGGAGGAACTATGGCTACACCTTC	CASSFRDRRNYGYTF
TRBV11-1	TRBD2	TRBJ2-7	NA	TGTGCCTATCTAGCGGGAGATGGCTACGAGCAGTACTTC	CAYLAGDGYEQYF
TRBV9	NA	TRBJ1-1	NA	TGTGCCAGCAGCCAACTTGAAATAGCTTTCTTT	CASSQLEIAFF
TRBV9	NA	TRBJ1-4	few	TGTGCCAGCAGCGTCGACGGAGATCTTAATGAAAAACTGTTTTTT	CASSVDGDLNEKLFF
TRBV9	NA	TRBJ1-6	few	TGTGCCAGCAGCGCGCACGAGTTTTGGTCCTATAATTCACCCCTCCACTTT	CASSAHEFWSYNSPLHF
TRBV12-3/TRBV12-4	NA	TRBJ2-2	NA	TGTGCCAGCAGTATGGACAACGGGGAGCTGTTTTTT	CASSMDNGELFF
TRBV25-1	TRBD1	TRBJ1-6	once	TGTGCCAGCAGCCAAGCAGGGGGCAACAATTCACCCCTCCACTTT	CASSQAGGNNSPLHF
TRBV24-1	NA	TRBJ2-5	NA	TGTGCCACCAGTGATGCCGGGGTCATCCAAGAGACCCAGTACTTC	CATSDAGVIQETQYF
TRBV10-3	TRBD1	TRBJ1-6	many	TGTGCCATCAGCGGACAGGGCCCAGGGAATTCACCCCTCCACTTT	CAISGQGPGNSPLHF
TRBV7-2	NA	TRBJ2-7	few	TGTGCCAGCAGCGATCACTACCGACAGGTTGGCGAGCAGTACTTC	CASSDHYRQVGEQYF
TRBV25-1	TRBD1	TRBJ1-4	NA	TGTGCCAGCAGTGAATATAATACAGGGGCGAACACTGAAAAACTGTTTTTT	CASSEYNTGANTEKLFF
TRBV5-8	TRBD2	TRBJ2-5	NA	TGTGCCAGCAGCTCGCCTACTAGCGGGAGCGGGACCCAGTACTTC	CASSSPTSGSGTQYF
TRBV29-1	NA	TRBJ2-2	NA	TGCAGCCCTACCCCCATCGAGGGAGAGGGTGTTGGCACCGGGGAGCTGTTTTTT	CSPTPIEGEGVGTGELFF
TRBV15	TRBD1	TRBJ2-2	NA	TGTGCCACCAGCCGAGGACAGGGGGCGCAGACCGGGGAGCTGTTTTTT	CATSRGQGAQTGELFF
TRBV5-8	NA	TRBJ1-2	NA	TGTGCCAGCAGCTTGGGACAGAGGTCCTATGGCTACACCTTC	CASSLGQRSYGYTF
TRBV20-1	NA	TRBJ1-3	NA	TGCAGTGCTGGGACCCTCTCTGGAAACACCATATATTTT	CSAGTLSGNTIYF
TRBV11-2	TRBD1	TRBJ1-1	NA	TGTGCCAGCAGCTTAGTCGGGACAGGGGTATTCGGAGCTTTCTTT	CASSLVGTGVFGAFF
TRBV12-3/TRBV12-4	NA	TRBJ1-2	few	TGTGCCAGCAGGACTGGGGGATCGGATGGCTACACCTTC	CASRTGGSDGYTF
TRBV2	NA	TRBJ2-5	NA	TGTGCCAGCAGCGGGCAGGGGGCGGGAGGAGAGACCCAGTACTTC	CASSGQGAGGETQYF
TRBV12-3/TRBV12-4	TRBD1	TRBJ1-5	NA	TGTGCCAGCAGGCGGGACAGGGGAGGGTATAGCAATCAGCCCCAGCATTTT	CASRRDRGGYSNQPQHF
TRBV7-3	NA	TRBJ1-6	NA	TGTGCCAGCACCCGGGGGGGGGGCGAGAATTCACCCCTCCACTTT	CASTRGGGENSPLHF
TRBV29-1	NA	TRBJ1-1	NA	TGCAGCTTGACGGAAGGGAGCGCTGAGGCTTTCTTT	CSLTEGSAEAFF
TRBV15	NA	TRBJ1-6	NA	TGTGCCACCAGCAGAGAAACAGGCGGCTATAATTCACCCCTCCACTTT	CATSRETGGYNSPLHF
TRBV7-2	TRBD1	TRBJ2-5	NA	TGTGCCAGCAGCCGCACCGGGACAGGGGAGTTGGAGACCCAGTACTTC	CASSRTGTGELETQYF
TRBV15	TRBD2	TRBJ2-5	NA	TGTGCCACCAGCAGGACTAGCGGGATAGAGACCCAGTACTTC	CATSRTSGIETQYF
TRBV6-6	TRBD1	TRBJ1-4	few	TGTGCCAGCAGTACCGGGACAGGGGAAAAACTGTTTTTT	CASSTGTGEKLFF
TRBV10-3	NA	TRBJ1-2	NA	TGTGCCATCAGTGAGTCTGGGACTAGCTATGGCTACACCTTC	CAISESGTSYGYTF
TRBV15	TRBD1	TRBJ1-5	many	TGTGCCACCAGCGAGCCGGGACAGACGCAGCCCCAGCATTTT	CATSEPGQTQPQHF
TRBV15	NA	TRBJ1-1	many	TGTGCCACCAGCAGAAAAGGAAATCCACTGACAGGATTGAACACTGAAGCTTTCTTT	CATSRKGNPLTGLNTEAFF
TRBV7-2	NA	TRBJ1-2	once	TGTGCCAGCAGCAGCTCACATAGTTTGCGCTACACCTTC	CASSSSHSLRYTF
TRBV2	TRBD2	TRBJ2-2	many	TGTGCCAGCACCCGGTACAGCGGGAGGGCTACGAACACCGGGGAGCTGTTTTTT	CASTRYSGRATNTGELFF
TRBV2	NA	TRBJ1-2	many	TGTGCCAGCAGTGAAAGAGGGACCTATGGCTACACCTTC	CASSERGTYGYTF
TRBV2	TRBD2	TRBJ2-3	once	TGTGCCAGCACAGCGGGATCAACCGATACGCAGTATTTT	CASTAGSTDTQYF
TRBV20-1	NA	TRBJ1-3	few	TGCAGTGCTAGAGATCTCGGGGATTCTGGAAACACCATATATTTT	CSARDLGDSGNTIYF
TRBV7-2	TRBD2	TRBJ2-7	few	TGTGCCAGCAGCTCGGGGGGACTAGCCATCGAGCAGTACTTC	CASSSGGLAIEQYF
TRBV2	NA	TRBJ2-5	few	TGTGCCAGCAGTGAGTCGAGAGAAGAGACCCAGTACTTC	CASSESREETQYF
TRBV29-1	NA	TRBJ1-3	NA	TGCAGCGCCTGGACAGCGAACACCATATATTTT	CSAWTANTIYF
TRBV2	NA	TRBJ1-1	once	TGTGCCAGCAGTTTAGGCAGTAATGAAGCTTTCTTT	CASSLGSNEAFF
TRBV10-3	TRBD1	TRBJ1-4	many	TGTGCCATCAGTGAGGGGACAGTTGCAACTAATGAAAAACTGTTTTTT	CAISEGTVATNEKLFF
TRBV5-6	NA	TRBJ2-5	NA	TGTGCCAGCAGCTTGGCCGGCAGTCGGCGGGCCGAGACCCAGTACTTC	CASSLAGSRRAETQYF
TRBV29-1	NA	TRBJ1-1	NA	TGCAGCGCTGCGAGTGGGTCTAACACTGAAGCTTTCTTT	CSAASGSNTEAFF
TRBV7-2	TRBD2	TRBJ2-5	few	TGCGCCAGCAGCCAAACCCGGACTAGCGGGGGCCAGTACTTC	CASSQTRTSGGQYF
TRBV24-1	NA	TRBJ1-5	many	TGTGCCACCAGTGAATCGAAAGGTCCTGGAAGCAATCAGCCCCAGCATTTT	CATSESKGPGSNQPQHF